A single sample is the source of the 13 T cell receptor beta chains below, sequenced in a study of blood T cell repertoires in COVID-19. The protocol was immunoSEQ multiplex PCR, while the TCRdb copy is restricted to in-frame clones and leaves out a portion. The repertoire has roughly 150,000 clones, around 79% of them found once; the top ten carry 19%. The sequencing sample was made of PBMCs or T cells enriched from blood (not recorded which). The receptor set was obtained from a woman in her 70s in a cohort exposed to, infected with or recovered from COVID-19 (not recorded which).

This chain uses TRBV5-1 with TRBJ2-5, with unresolved D. V lost 0 bases and J lost 2, with 8 bases in between. The CDR3 extends over 14 amino acids. From germline, CDR1 is SGHRS and CDR2 YFSETQ. CDR3: CASSLAPQQETQYF. CDR3 DNA: TGCGCCAGCAGCTTGGCCCCCCAACAAGAGACCCAGTACTTC.

This clone has only a few counts. V usage is TRBV7-6 and J usage is TRBJ2-7; TRBD1 agrees at 7 bases. The CDR3 is 13 amino acids. V shed 5 bases, J shed 5 bases, and the junction held 6 bases outside the gene matches. CDR1 is SGHVS and CDR2 is FNYEAQ in the germline V gene. CDR3 in amino acids: CASSRDRVHEQYF. The DNA of the CDR3 is TGTGCCAGCAGCCGAGACAGGGTCCACGAGCAGTACTTC.

This sequence joins TRBV5-1 and TRBJ1-4, with D uncertain. CDR1 SGHRS and CDR2 YFSETQ come from the germline V gene. The CDR3 spans 15 residues. V lost 4 bases and J lost 0, with 10 bases in between. The CDR3 loop is CASSLRPTTNEKLFF. Written as DNA, the CDR3 is TGCGCCAGCAGCCTGCGGCCGACAACTAATGAAAAACTGTTTTTT.

The chain combines TRBV6-2 or TRBV6-3 with TRBJ1-6; unclear D gene. Looked up from germline, CDR1 is MNHEY and CDR2 is SVGEGT. The CDR3 runs 15 residues. Trimming took off 4 bases at V and 14 bases at J, with 21 bases between the two ends. In nucleotides, the CDR3 is TGTGCCAGCAGTTCCACCCTCGGGGAACCCGGGACCCTCCACTTT. This codes for CASSSTLGEPGTLHF.

The gene calls are TRBV18 and TRBJ2-7; 9 bases match TRBD1. This CDR3 comprises 12 residues. The V gene's germline CDR1 is KGHSH and CDR2 LQKENI. After removal of 6 bases from V and 5 bases from J, the junction contained 2 bases not matched to a gene. This CDR3 reads CASSRDRDEQYF. The CDR3 region has the DNA TGTGCCAGCTCCCGGGACAGGGACGAGCAGTACTTC.

V and J are TRBV5-5 and TRBJ1-3; D possibly corresponds to TRBD1 (5 bases). Looked up from germline, CDR1 is SGHKS and CDR2 is YYEKEE (reference sequence). The CDR3 contains 15 residues. Trimming pared 2 bases from V and 0 bases from J, leaving 9 bases between. The CDR3 region is CASSLRGFSGNTIYF. The DNA for the CDR3 is TGTGCCAGCAGCTTAAGGGGCTTCTCTGGAAACACCATATATTTT.

The chain employs TRBV5-1 and TRBJ1-4; TRBD1 aligns across 8 bases. Germline V gene sequence: CDR1 SGHRS, CDR2 YFSETQ. V lost 4 bases to trimming and J lost 6 bases; unmatched junction nucleotides: 14. The CDR3 has 17 amino acids. The CDR3 loop reads CASSASPLQGGDEKLFF. In DNA form, the CDR3 reads TGCGCCAGCAGCGCTTCGCCGTTACAGGGGGGAGATGAAAAACTGTTTTTT.

This chain connects TRBV7-3 to TRBJ2-3; no firm D call. Germline lookup yields CDR1 SGHTA and CDR2 FQGTGA. This CDR3 is built from 14 residues. V dropped 2 bases and J dropped 4 bases, with 10 bases sitting between them. CDR3 sequence (DNA): TGTGCCAGCAGCTTATATAGTGCGGCAGATACGCAGTATTTT. It specifies CASSLYSAADTQYF.

The chain recombines TRBV28 with TRBJ1-1; D is unresolved. CDR1 is MDHEN and CDR2 is SYDVKM in the germline V gene. V shed 10 bases and J shed 1 base, with 13 bases lying between them. The CDR3 sequence is 13 residues long. The CDR3 here is CATFIERNTEAFF. In DNA form, the CDR3 reads TGTGCCACCTTTATAGAAAGGAACACTGAAGCTTTCTTT.

This chain joins TRBV28 and TRBJ1-1; 10 bases align to TRBD1. J gave up 5 bases and V 7 bases, and 10 bases lay outside the gene matches. CDR1 is MDHEN and CDR2 is SYDVKM in the germline V gene. The CDR3 is 15 amino acids. For the CDR3, the DNA is TGTGCCAGCACCTTACCGAGACAGGGGGCAACTGAAGCTTTCTTT. Its protein product is CASTLPRQGATEAFF.

This clone showed up just a few times. The gene calls are TRBV6-6 and TRBJ2-7, with TRBD2 matching 8 bases. The CDR3 is 14 amino acids. V was pared by 6 bases and J by 3 bases, with 7 bases of the junction left unmatched. Germline values: CDR1 MNHNY, CDR2 SVGAGI (reference sequence). The CDR3 sequence: CASSPGTRNYEQYF. The CDR3 nucleotides read TGTGCCAGCAGCCCCGGGACTAGGAACTACGAGCAGTACTTC.

The chain combines TRBV5-1 with TRBJ2-3, with 10 bases aligning to TRBD2. This CDR3 contains 14 residues. Germline values: CDR1 SGHRS, CDR2 YFSETQ. The trim removed 2 bases at V and 5 bases at J, leaving 2 bases unmatched. CDR3 loop: CASSFGTSEDTQYF. The DNA for the CDR3 is TGCGCCAGCAGCTTCGGGACTAGCGAAGATACGCAGTATTTT.

The V call is TRBV11-2, the J call TRBJ1-1; TRBD1 is a possible D gene (6 bases). Trimming cost V 4 bases and J 1 base, with 10 bases left between them. CDR1 is SGHAT and CDR2 is FQNNGV in the germline V gene. The CDR3 runs to 14 residues. The CDR3 sequence: CASSSLRGNTEAFF. In DNA form, the CDR3 reads TGTGCCAGCAGCTCCCTCAGGGGGAACACTGAAGCTTTCTTT.